These 27 T cell receptor beta chains originate from one sample sequenced in a study of T cell changes during pregnancy in multiple sclerosis. This table comes from immunoSEQ multiplex PCR, and its TCRdb copy is limited to in-frame clones, with some not included. The sample includes about 24,000 clones, around 86% of them seen just once. This specimen consisted of CD8+ T cells from peripheral blood mononuclear cells, obtained in the first trimester of pregnancy. These receptors were collected from a female donor in good health, enrolled as a control in a pregnancy study.

The chain combines TRBV7-2 with TRBJ2-7, with 9 bases fitting TRBD1. The CDR3 is made up of 15 amino acids. Trimming cost V 5 bases and J 1 base; bases outside gene matches: 6. The germline V gene has CDR1 SGHTA and CDR2 FQGNSA. CDR3 coding DNA: TGTGCCAGCAGCCGGGGACAGGGCACATCCTACGAGCAGTACTTC. Its protein product is CASSRGQGTSYEQYF.

This chain connects TRBV19 to TRBJ2-5, with 7 bases aligning to TRBD2. V shed 0 bases, J shed 2 bases, and the junction held 3 bases outside the gene matches. Germline CDR1 LNHDA, CDR2 SQIVND (reference sequence). The CDR3 has 15 amino acids. The CDR3 reads CASSIDGGEQETQYF. The CDR3 coding sequence is TGTGCCAGTAGTATAGATGGGGGGGAGCAAGAGACCCAGTACTTC. The variable domain in full, with the rest retrieved from reference TRBV19 and TRBJ2-5, is DGGITQSPKYLFRKEGQNVTLSCEQNLNHDAMYWYRQDPGQGLRLIYYSQIVNDFQKGDIAEGYSVSREKKESFPLTVTSAQKNPTAFYLCASSIDGGEQETQYFGPGTRLLVL.

The genes are TRBV2 and TRBJ1-1, with 8 positions matching TRBD1. Germline CDR1 SNHLY, CDR2 FYNNEI. The CDR3 loop spans 13 amino acids. V was clipped by 6 bases and J by 9 bases; unmatched bases: 9. As DNA, the CDR3 is TGTGCCAGCAGAGACGGACAGGGTGTAAAAGCTTTCTTT. As protein: CASRDGQGVKAFF.

This clone has a single count. The genes are TRBV2 and TRBJ2-5; 8 bases fit TRBD2. From germline, CDR1 is SNHLY and CDR2 FYNNEI. The CDR3 spans 16 residues. Germline trimming cut 8 bases from V and 7 bases from J; bases unmatched to any gene: 18. CDR3: CASVRGAGGEMRTQYF. For the CDR3, the DNA is TGTGCCAGCGTCCGGGGGGCGGGGGGTGAGATGAGGACCCAGTACTTC. Looking up the rest from reference TRBV2 and TRBJ2-5 gives the full variable domain: EPEVTQTPSHQVTQMGQEVILRCVPISNHLYFYWYRQILGQKVEFLVSFYNNEISEKSEIFDDQFSVERPDGSNFTLKIRSTKLEDSAMYFCASVRGAGGEMRTQYFGPGTRLLVL.

This clone showed up just a few times. J is TRBJ1-1 and V is TRBV28, with TRBD1 matching 7 bases. J gave up 0 bases and V 11 bases, and 3 bases lay outside the gene matches. From germline, CDR1 is MDHEN and CDR2 SYDVKM. The CDR3 has 12 amino acids. The CDR3 loop is CASTGLNTEAFF. The DNA for the CDR3 is TGTGCCTCGACAGGGTTGAACACTGAAGCTTTCTTT.

The chain recombines TRBV11-2 with TRBJ2-3; 7 bases agree with TRBD2. Trimming removed 6 bases from V and 6 bases from J; junction bases left unmatched: 18. The CDR3 is made up of 17 amino acids. The germline V gene encodes CDR1 SGHAT and CDR2 FQNNGV. The DNA for the CDR3 is TGTGCCAGCAGTCCTCCCGTAGCGGGTACCCAGGCCGATACGCAGTATTTT. This translates into CASSPPVAGTQADTQYF. The full variable domain, completed using reference TRBV11-2 and TRBJ2-3, is EAGVAQSPRYKIIEKRQSVAFWCNPISGHATLYWYQQILGQGPKLLIQFQNNGVVDDSQLPKDRFSAERLKGVDSTLKIQPAKLEDSAVYLCASSPPVAGTQADTQYFGPGTRLTVL.

The chain joins TRBV7-9 to TRBJ2-1, with TRBD2 matching 7 bases. This CDR3 is 13 amino acids long. The V segment lost 6 bases and the J segment 5 bases; nucleotides outside the gene matches: 4. Germline V gene lookup returns CDR1 SEHNR and CDR2 FQNEAQ (reference sequence). The CDR3 DNA follows: TGTGCCAGCAGACTGGGAGGGGACAATGAGCAGTTCTTC. Translated, it gives CASRLGGDNEQFF.

This chain links TRBV5-6 with TRBJ2-5; tentative D call: TRBD1 (6 bases). Germline assignment: CDR1 SGHDT and CDR2 YYEEEE. The CDR3 runs 15 residues. V gave up 4 bases and J gave up 2 bases, with 15 bases separating them. The CDR3 DNA is TGTGCCAGCAGCCTACCACGGACAGTGCAAGAGACCCAGTACTTC. Its translation is CASSLPRTVQETQYF.

J is TRBJ1-1 and V is TRBV29-1; no definite D call. The germline CDR1 and CDR2 sequences are SQVTM and ANQGSEA. The CDR3 sequence is 12 residues long. V lost 2 bases, J lost 5 bases, and 9 bases lay in between. The CDR3 protein is CSVERGETEAFF. For the CDR3, the DNA is TGCAGCGTTGAACGGGGAGAAACTGAAGCTTTCTTT.

The chain employs TRBV7-8 and TRBJ1-5; the match to TRBD1 covers 7 bases. The trim removed 2 bases at V and 8 bases at J, leaving 12 bases unmatched. The CDR3 is made up of 16 amino acids. The germline V gene encodes CDR1 SGHVS and CDR2 FQNEAQ. CDR3 region: CASSLLPDRVEEPQHF. CDR3 in DNA: TGTGCCAGCAGCTTACTTCCAGACAGGGTCGAGGAGCCCCAGCATTTT.

V usage is TRBV11-2 and J usage is TRBJ2-4; 8 nucleotides line up with TRBD1. V gave up 1 base and J gave up 8 bases; unmatched junction bases: 7. CDR3 length: 15 residues. CDR1 is SGHAT, CDR2 FQNNGV, per germline. The CDR3 DNA reads as TGTGCCAGCAGCTTAGTGATCCAGGGGGCGGACATTCAGTACTTC. It specifies CASSLVIQGADIQYF.

The chain carries TRBV2 and TRBJ2-5; TRBD2 aligns across 8 bases. CDR1 is SNHLY, CDR2 FYNNEI, per germline. The CDR3 length is 13 residues. V trimming: 6 bases; J trimming: 3 bases; junction bases outside the gene matches: 3. DNA of the CDR3: TGTGCCAGCAGAGGAGCGGGAGAAGAGACCCAGTACTTC. This codes for CASRGAGEETQYF.

The rearrangement uses TRBV4-3 and TRBJ1-2, with D perhaps TRBD1 (5 bases). V lost 1 base to trimming and J lost 4 bases, with 10 bases between them. This CDR3 spans 14 amino acids. From germline, CDR1 is LGHNA and CDR2 YSLEER. The CDR3 reads CASSQGGLFYGYTF. The CDR3 DNA reads as TGCGCCAGCAGCCAAGGGGGACTGTTCTATGGCTACACCTTC.

The CDR3 here is CASSIVQETNTGELFF. The DNA of the CDR3 is TGTGCCAGTAGTATAGTACAGGAAACGAACACCGGGGAGCTGTTTTTT. The chain recombines TRBV19 with TRBJ2-2, with a weak D call TRBD1 (5 bases). V lost 1 base and J lost 0, with 9 bases in between. The CDR3 length is 16 residues. In germline, CDR1 is LNHDA, CDR2 SQIVND (reference sequence).

This clone was observed once. The rearrangement links TRBV4-1 to TRBJ1-4, with D possibly TRBD1 on 6 matching bases. Germline V gene data show CDR1 as MGHRA and CDR2 as YSYEKL. The ends were cut back, 6 bases at V and 5 bases at J, with 16 bases in the middle. The CDR3 is made up of 15 amino acids. The CDR3, as DNA: TGCGCCAGCAGGGATGCAGGGGTAAGGAATGAAAAACTGTTTTTT. Translated: CASRDAGVRNEKLFF.

J is TRBJ2-5 and V is TRBV28, with D maybe TRBD2 (6 bases). V lost 6 bases and J lost 1, with 15 bases in between. Germline V gene data show CDR1 as MDHEN and CDR2 as SYDVKM. The CDR3 is 15 amino acids. In nucleotides, the CDR3 is TGTGCCAGCAGAGGGCTCGGGGAGGCCCAAGAGACCCAGTACTTC. Translation gives CASRGLGEAQETQYF.

The chain links TRBV5-5 to TRBJ1-6; TRBD1 matches at 7 bases. CDR3 length equals 14 residues. V shed 1 base and J 7 bases; nucleotides not matched to a gene: 2. The germline CDR1 and CDR2 sequences are SGHKS and YYEKEE (reference sequence). CDR3 residues: CASSLTGVNSPLHF. CDR3 sequence (DNA): TGTGCCAGCAGCTTGACAGGGGTCAATTCACCCCTCCACTTT.

This clone was recorded only once. The chain has TRBV27 and TRBJ2-7; 7 bases line up with TRBD2. The junction had 14 bases not matched to a gene; V was cut back by 6 bases and J by 0 bases. In germline, CDR1 is MNHEY, CDR2 SMNVEV (reference sequence). The CDR3 has 17 residues. This CDR3 reads CASSELAADLSSYEQYF. The CDR3 DNA follows: TGTGCCAGCAGCGAGCTAGCGGCCGACCTCAGCTCCTACGAGCAGTACTTC.

The CDR3 reads CASRPPGQKYGYTF. The DNA of the CDR3 is TGTGCCAGCAGGCCTCCGGGACAGAAATATGGCTACACCTTC. The chain has TRBV27 and TRBJ1-2; 7 positions agree with TRBD1. CDR3 length: 14 residues. Germline V lookup: CDR1 MNHEY, CDR2 SMNVEV (reference sequence). Trimming removed 6 bases from V and 5 bases from J; junction bases left unmatched: 9.

The chain recombines TRBV4-2 with TRBJ2-2; a possible D gene is TRBD1 (6 bases). Germline CDR1 LGHNA, CDR2 YNFKEQ. V dropped 4 bases and J dropped 5 bases, with 17 bases sitting between them. This CDR3 is built from 16 residues. As DNA, the CDR3 is TGTGCCAGCAGCCCCAGGGACACCTACGGGACCGGGGAGCTGTTTTTT. Amino acid sequence: CASSPRDTYGTGELFF.

The gene calls are TRBV4-3 and TRBJ2-7; 7 bases are a match to TRBD1. CDR1 is LGHNA, CDR2 YSLEER, per germline. The V gene end was trimmed by 2 bases and the J gene end by 5 bases; junction bases not matched to a gene: 9. The CDR3 covers 15 residues. CDR3 bases: TGCGCCAGCAGCCAACGACAGGGCTTGGCGGACGAGCAGTACTTC. Its translation is CASSQRQGLADEQYF.

This rearrangement joins TRBV5-1 to TRBJ1-2; TRBD1 is a possible D gene (5 bases). The V end lost 4 bases, the J end lost 0 bases, and 10 bases lay between the germline ends. Germline V gives CDR1 SGHRS, CDR2 YFSETQ. CDR3 length equals 14 residues. CDR3 sequence: CASSEAGANYGYTF. DNA of the CDR3: TGCGCCAGCAGCGAGGCGGGGGCTAACTATGGCTACACCTTC.

Concerning this clone itself: A junction end diverges from the germline sequence, so it may reflect a read error. The chain carries TRBV30 and TRBJ1-2; D is unclear. Germline CDR1 is GTSNPN and CDR2 is SVGIG (reference sequence). There are 16 residues in the CDR3. CDR3 bases: TGTGCCTTCCCAGACCCCTTACCCGGACGGAACCTCCTAGCCCGCTTC. Translated: CAFPDPLPGRNLLARF.

The chain joins TRBV4-3 to TRBJ2-3, with D possibly being TRBD2 (5 bases). CDR1 is LGHNA and CDR2 is YSLEER in the germline V gene. Deletions cut 0 bases from V and 3 bases from J, with 13 bases between. The CDR3 totals 16 residues. In DNA form, the CDR3 reads TGCGCCAGCAGCCAAGATCAAGTAGCGCCGACAGATACGCAGTATTTT. As protein: CASSQDQVAPTDTQYF.

The gene calls are TRBV28 and TRBJ2-4; 11 bases fit TRBD1. The CDR3 is made up of 12 amino acids. Trimming removed 4 bases from V and 16 bases from J; junction bases left unmatched: 6. CDR1 MDHEN and CDR2 SYDVKM come from the germline V gene. The CDR3 spells CASSSGTGGFYF. The CDR3 DNA follows: TGTGCCAGCAGTTCCGGGACAGGGGGATTCTACTTC.

V usage is TRBV27 and J usage is TRBJ2-3, with 7 bases fitting TRBD1. The CDR3 extends over 13 amino acids. Trimming removed 7 bases from V and 3 bases from J; junction bases left unmatched: 4. CDR1 MNHEY and CDR2 SMNVEV come from the germline V gene (reference sequence). The CDR3 protein is CASTKQGTDTQYF. The CDR3 region has the DNA TGTGCCAGCACAAAACAGGGGACAGATACGCAGTATTTT.

This clone was recorded once. The CDR3, as DNA: TGCGCCAGCAGCCAAGTTCGTTGGACGAAGTCGGGAACCGGGGAGCTGTTTTTT. This translates into CASSQVRWTKSGTGELFF. The chain carries TRBV4-3 and TRBJ2-2; D possibly corresponds to TRBD2 (5 bases). Trimming took off 1 base at V and 5 bases at J, with 20 bases between the two ends. The CDR3 extends over 18 amino acids. Germline lookup yields CDR1 LGHNA and CDR2 YSLEER.